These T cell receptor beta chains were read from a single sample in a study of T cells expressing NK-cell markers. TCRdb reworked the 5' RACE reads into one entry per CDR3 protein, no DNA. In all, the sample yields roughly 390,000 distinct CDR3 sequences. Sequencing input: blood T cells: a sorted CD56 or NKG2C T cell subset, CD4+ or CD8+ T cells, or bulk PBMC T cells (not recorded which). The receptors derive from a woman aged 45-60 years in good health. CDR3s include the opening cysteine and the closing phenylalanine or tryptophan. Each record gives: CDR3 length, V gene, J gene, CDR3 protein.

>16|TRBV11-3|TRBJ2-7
CASSRVGLAGSYEQYF
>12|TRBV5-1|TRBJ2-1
CASSLSVAEQFF
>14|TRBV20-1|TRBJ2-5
CSVPRTGRRETQYF
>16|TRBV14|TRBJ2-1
CASSPVGGRLNYEQFF
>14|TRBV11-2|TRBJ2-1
CASSLVEGGFEQFF
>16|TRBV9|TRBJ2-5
CASSVDPQGYVETQYF
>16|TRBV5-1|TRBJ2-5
CASSATSGSVRETQYF
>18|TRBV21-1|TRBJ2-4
CASSDETLQNLAKNIQYF
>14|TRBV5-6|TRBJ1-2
CASSFTQGAGGYTF
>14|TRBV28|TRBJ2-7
CASLGSSKSYEQYF